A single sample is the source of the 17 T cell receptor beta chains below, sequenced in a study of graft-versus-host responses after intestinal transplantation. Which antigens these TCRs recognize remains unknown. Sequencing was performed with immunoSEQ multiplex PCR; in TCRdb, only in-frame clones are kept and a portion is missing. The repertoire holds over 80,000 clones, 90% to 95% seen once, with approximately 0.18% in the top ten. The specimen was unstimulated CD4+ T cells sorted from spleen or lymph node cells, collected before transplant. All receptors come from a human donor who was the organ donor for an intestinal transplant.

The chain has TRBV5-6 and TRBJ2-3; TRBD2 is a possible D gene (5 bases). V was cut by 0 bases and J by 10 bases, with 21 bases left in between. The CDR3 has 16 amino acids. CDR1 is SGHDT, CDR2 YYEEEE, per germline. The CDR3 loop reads CASSLAGGRELAPQYF. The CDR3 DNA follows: TGTGCCAGCAGCTTGGCGGGCGGACGGGAACTGGCTCCGCAGTATTTT.

CDR3 sequence (DNA): TGTGCCTGGAGTTCTAGCCTGGGACAGGGGTGGACTGAAGCTTTCTTT. Translation gives CAWSSSLGQGWTEAFF. The gene calls are TRBV30 and TRBJ1-1; TRBD1 agrees at 10 bases. This CDR3 has 16 amino acids. With 2 bases clipped from V and 5 bases from J, the junction kept 11 bases outside the gene matches. Germline V lookup: CDR1 GTSNPN, CDR2 SVGIG (reference sequence).

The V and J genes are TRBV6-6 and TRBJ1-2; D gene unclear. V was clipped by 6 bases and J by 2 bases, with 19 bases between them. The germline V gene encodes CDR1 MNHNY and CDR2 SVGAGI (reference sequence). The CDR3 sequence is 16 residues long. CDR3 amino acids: CASSRTPLLTNYGYTF. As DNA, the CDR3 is TGTGCCAGCAGCCGTACTCCATTACTGACAAACTATGGCTACACCTTC.

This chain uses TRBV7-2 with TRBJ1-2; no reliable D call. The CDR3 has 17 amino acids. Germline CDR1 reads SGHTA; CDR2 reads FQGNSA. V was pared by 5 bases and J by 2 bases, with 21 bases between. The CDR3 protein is CASSPAKGRPPNYGYTF. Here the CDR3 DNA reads TGTGCCAGCAGCCCCGCAAAAGGGAGGCCACCCAACTATGGCTACACCTTC.

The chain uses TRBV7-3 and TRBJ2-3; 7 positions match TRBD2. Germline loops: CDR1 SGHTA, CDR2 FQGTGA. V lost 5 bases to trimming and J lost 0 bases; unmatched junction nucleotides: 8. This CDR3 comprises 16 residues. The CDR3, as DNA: TGTGCCAGCAGCCGGGGACTAAGCGGTAGCACAGATACGCAGTATTTT. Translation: CASSRGLSGSTDTQYF.

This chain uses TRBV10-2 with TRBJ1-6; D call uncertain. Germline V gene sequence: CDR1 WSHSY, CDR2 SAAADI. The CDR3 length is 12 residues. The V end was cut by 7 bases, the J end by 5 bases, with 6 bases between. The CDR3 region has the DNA TGCGCCAGCACCCCAAATAATTCACCCCTCCACTTT. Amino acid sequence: CASTPNNSPLHF.

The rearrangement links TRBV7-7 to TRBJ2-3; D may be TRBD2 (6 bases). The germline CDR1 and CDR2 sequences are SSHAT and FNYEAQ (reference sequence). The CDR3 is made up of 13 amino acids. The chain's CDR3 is CATSAGSTDTQYF. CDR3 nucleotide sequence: TGTGCTACATCGGCGGGGAGCACAGATACGCAGTATTTT.

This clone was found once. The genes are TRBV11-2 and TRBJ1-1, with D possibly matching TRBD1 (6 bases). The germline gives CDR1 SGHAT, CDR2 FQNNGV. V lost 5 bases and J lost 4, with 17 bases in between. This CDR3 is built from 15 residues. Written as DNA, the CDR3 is TGTGCCAGCAGCACCCTTCCCCAGGGGTCCACTGAAGCTTTCTTT. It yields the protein CASSTLPQGSTEAFF.

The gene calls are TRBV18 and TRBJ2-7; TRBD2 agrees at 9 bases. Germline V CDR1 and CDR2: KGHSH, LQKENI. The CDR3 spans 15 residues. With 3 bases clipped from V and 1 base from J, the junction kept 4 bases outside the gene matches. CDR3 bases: TGTGCCAGCTCACCTAGCGGGGGCGGATCCTACGAGCAGTACTTC. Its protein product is CASSPSGGGSYEQYF.

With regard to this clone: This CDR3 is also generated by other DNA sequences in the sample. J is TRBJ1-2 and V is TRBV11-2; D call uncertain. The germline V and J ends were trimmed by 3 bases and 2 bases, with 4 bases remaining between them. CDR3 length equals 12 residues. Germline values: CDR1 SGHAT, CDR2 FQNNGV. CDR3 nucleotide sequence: TGTGCCAGCAGCTTCAGAAACTATGGCTACACCTTC. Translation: CASSFRNYGYTF.

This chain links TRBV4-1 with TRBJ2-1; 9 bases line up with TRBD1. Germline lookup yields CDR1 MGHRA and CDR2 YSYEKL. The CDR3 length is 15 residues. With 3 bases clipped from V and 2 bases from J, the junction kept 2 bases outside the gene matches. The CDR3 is CASSQNRGPYNEQFF. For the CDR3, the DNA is TGCGCCAGCAGCCAGAACAGGGGGCCCTACAATGAGCAGTTCTTC.

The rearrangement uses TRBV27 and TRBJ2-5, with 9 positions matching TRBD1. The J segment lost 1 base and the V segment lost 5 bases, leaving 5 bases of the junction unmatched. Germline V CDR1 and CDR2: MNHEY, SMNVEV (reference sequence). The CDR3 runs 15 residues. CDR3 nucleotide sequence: TGTGCCAGCAGTCCGGGACAGGGCTTCCAAGAGACCCAGTACTTC. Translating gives CASSPGQGFQETQYF.

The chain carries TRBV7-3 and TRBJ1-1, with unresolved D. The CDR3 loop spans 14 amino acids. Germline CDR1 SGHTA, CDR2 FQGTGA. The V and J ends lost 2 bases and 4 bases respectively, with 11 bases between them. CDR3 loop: CASSLRPGTTEAFF. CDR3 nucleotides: TGTGCCAGCAGCTTACGTCCAGGTACCACTGAAGCTTTCTTT. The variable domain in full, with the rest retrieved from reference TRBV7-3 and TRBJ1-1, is GAGVSQTPSNKVTEKGKYVELRCDPISGHTALYWYRQSLGQGPEFLIYFQGTGAADDSGLPNDRFFAVRPEGSVSTLKIQRTERGDSAVYLCASSLRPGTTEAFFGQGTRLTVV.

CDR3 sequence reads: CASSRQQGAWMNTEAFF. The CDR3 region has the DNA TGTGCCAGCAGCCGTCAACAGGGGGCTTGGATGAACACTGAAGCTTTCTTT. The V call is TRBV28, the J call TRBJ1-1, with 9 nucleotides matching TRBD1. CDR1 is MDHEN, CDR2 SYDVKM, per germline. V lost 6 bases, J lost 0 bases, and 11 bases stayed unmatched. The CDR3 covers 17 residues. Looking up the rest from reference TRBV28 and TRBJ1-1 gives the full variable domain: DVKVTQSSRYLVKRTGEKVFLECVQDMDHENMFWYRQDPGLGLRLIYFSYDVKMKEKGDIPEGYSVSREKKERFSLILESASTNQTSMYLCASSRQQGAWMNTEAFFGQGTRLTVV.

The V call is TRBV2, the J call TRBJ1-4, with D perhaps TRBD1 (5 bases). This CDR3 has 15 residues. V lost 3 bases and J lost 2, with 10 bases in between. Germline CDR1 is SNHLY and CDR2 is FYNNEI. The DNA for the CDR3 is TGTGCCAGCAGTGAGCAGGGATCGACTAATGAAAAACTGTTTTTT. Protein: CASSEQGSTNEKLFF.

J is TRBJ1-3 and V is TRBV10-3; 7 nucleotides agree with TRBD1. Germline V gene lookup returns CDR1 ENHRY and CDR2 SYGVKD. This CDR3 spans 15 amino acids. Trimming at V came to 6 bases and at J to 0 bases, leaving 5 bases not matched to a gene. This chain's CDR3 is CAISQGQNSGNTIYF. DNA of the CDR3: TGTGCCATCAGCCAGGGACAGAACTCTGGAAACACCATATATTTT.

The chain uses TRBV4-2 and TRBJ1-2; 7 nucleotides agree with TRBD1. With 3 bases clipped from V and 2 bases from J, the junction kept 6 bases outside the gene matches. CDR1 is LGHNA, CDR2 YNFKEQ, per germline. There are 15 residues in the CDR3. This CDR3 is CASSQGPGQNYGYTF. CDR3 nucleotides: TGTGCCAGCAGCCAGGGTCCGGGACAGAACTATGGCTACACCTTC.